The 23 T cell receptor beta chains below all came from one sample that was sequenced in a study of post-analysis software for immune sequencing data. The study's findings and limits: Patients had higher frequencies than controls of roughly 5 TRBV segments, including TRBV5-6, TRBV5-1 and TRBV20-1.

Antigens for these TCRs are unknown. Presence of unique molecular identifiers characterized the TCR beta cDNA libraries. Using its own MiXCR run on the PCR reads, TCRdb lists one record per CDR3 protein. The sample lists hundreds of thousands of distinct CDR3 sequences, about 40% occurring once. Sequencing used blood. These receptors all come from a girl aged 2 to 10 with multiple sclerosis.

This clonotype was detected only once. The chain carries TRBV28 and TRBJ2-1, with 10 positions matching TRBD2. The CDR3 extends over 16 amino acids. V gave up 3 bases and J gave up 8 bases; unmatched junction bases: 10. Germline CDR1 MDHEN, CDR2 SYDVKM. The CDR3 protein is CASSFDKLAGVDEQFF. The CDR3 region has the DNA TGTGCCAGCAGTTTTGACAAGCTAGCGGGAGTGGATGAGCAGTTCTTC. The entire variable domain, with the rest obtained from reference TRBV28 and TRBJ2-1, is as follows: DVKVTQSSRYLVKRTGEKVFLECVQDMDHENMFWYRQDPGLGLRLIYFSYDVKMKEKGDIPEGYSVSREKKERFSLILESASTNQTSMYLCASSFDKLAGVDEQFFGPGTRLTVL.

The table lists this clonotype with a few counts. The chain recombines TRBV28 with TRBJ2-7; 9 nucleotides agree with TRBD1. The germline gives CDR1 MDHEN, CDR2 SYDVKM. CDR3 size: 15 residues. Losses at the gene ends were 4 bases for V and 4 bases for J; bases not matched to a gene: 8. CDR3 protein: CASSSPGQGRYEQYF. The CDR3 region has the DNA TGTGCCAGCAGTTCCCCTGGACAGGGGAGATACGAGCAGTACTTC. The variable domain in full, with the rest retrieved from reference TRBV28 and TRBJ2-7, is DVKVTQSSRYLVKRTGEKVFLECVQDMDHENMFWYRQDPGLGLRLIYFSYDVKMKEKGDIPEGYSVSREKKERFSLILESASTNQTSMYLCASSSPGQGRYEQYFGPGTRLTVT.

This clonotype turned up a few times. The chain joins TRBV12-5 to TRBJ2-7, with TRBD2 matching 10 bases. Per germline, CDR1 LGHNT and CDR2 FRNRAP. The CDR3 totals 20 residues. The V segment lost 3 bases and the J segment 1 base; nucleotides outside the gene matches: 18. The CDR3 DNA follows: TGTGCTAGTGGTTTCAAGACTAGCGGGCTTTCTGAAATCCCATCCTACGAGCAGTACTTC. Translation gives CASGFKTSGLSEIPSYEQYF.

This chain joins TRBV28 and TRBJ2-4; possibly TRBD1 for D (5 bases). The germline V gene encodes CDR1 MDHEN and CDR2 SYDVKM. The length of the CDR3 is 16 residues. The V end lost 4 bases, the J end lost 0 bases, and 13 bases lay between the germline ends. The CDR3 nucleotides are TGTGCCAGCAGTTGGACATCGAATCTAGCCAAAAACATTCAGTACTTC. Amino acids: CASSWTSNLAKNIQYF.

The V gene is TRBV6-5, the J gene TRBJ2-7; 7 bases agree with TRBD1. Per germline, CDR1 MNHEY and CDR2 SVGAGI. J gave up 6 bases and V 4 bases, and 3 bases lay outside the gene matches. This CDR3 contains 12 residues. Here the CDR3 DNA reads TGTGCCAGCAGTTCTACAGGGGCCGAGCAGTACTTC. Residues: CASSSTGAEQYF.

This sequence joins TRBV12-3 or TRBV12-4 and TRBJ2-5; D might be TRBD1 (5 bases). This CDR3 has 13 amino acids. V was shortened by 6 bases and J by 2 bases, with 10 bases between the two germline ends. This chain's CDR3 is CASSHDSQETQYF. In nucleotides, the CDR3 is TGTGCCAGCAGCCACGACAGTCAAGAGACCCAGTACTTC.

With regard to this clonotype: The junction shows a germline mismatch at one end, possibly a read error. The V and J genes are TRBV12-3 or TRBV12-4 and TRBJ2-3; 7 bases match TRBD2. The CDR3 is 15 amino acids. The CDR3 sequence: CASSSASGHTDTEYF. CDR3 DNA sequence: TGTGCCAGCAGTTCAGCTAGCGGCCACACAGATACGGAGTATTTT.

CDR3 coding DNA: TGCAGTGCTAGAGACCCACTTCGCGGGGGGGACTACAATGAGCAGTTCTTC. Its translation is CSARDPLRGGDYNEQFF. The V gene is TRBV20-1, the J gene TRBJ2-1; 9 bases align to TRBD2. V was clipped by 0 bases and J by 3 bases; unmatched bases: 9. This CDR3 contains 17 residues. Per the germline V gene, CDR1 is DFQATT and CDR2 is SNEGSKA (reference sequence).

The table lists this clonotype with a few counts. The rearrangement uses TRBV24-1 and TRBJ2-5; D is perhaps TRBD2 (5 bases). V was cut by 3 bases and J by 13 bases, with 17 bases left in between. The germline V gene encodes CDR1 KGHDR and CDR2 SFDVKD. The CDR3 extends over 13 amino acids. CDR3 sequence reads: CATSDPREGRPYF. The CDR3 DNA follows: TGTGCCACCAGTGATCCCCGGGAAGGCAGACCGTACTTC.

This chain links TRBV5-5 with TRBJ1-5; tentative D call: TRBD1 (5 bases). The germline V gene has CDR1 SGHKS and CDR2 YYEKEE (reference sequence). The CDR3 consists of 14 residues. V was shortened by 2 bases and J by 0 bases, with 6 bases between the two germline ends. The chain's CDR3 is CASSFRVSNQPQHF. CDR3 nucleotides: TGTGCCAGCAGCTTCAGGGTTAGCAATCAGCCCCAGCATTTT.

The gene calls are TRBV9 and TRBJ2-5, with a tentative D call TRBD1 (6 bases). The CDR3 has 14 residues. V lost 7 bases and J 1 base, leaving 14 bases between the germline ends. Germline lookup yields CDR1 SGDLS and CDR2 YYNGEE. The CDR3 is CASSLGAVQETQYF. CDR3 coding DNA: TGTGCCAGCTCGTTGGGGGCAGTCCAAGAGACCCAGTACTTC.

The chain has TRBV15 and TRBJ2-3, with D possibly being TRBD1 (6 bases). The germline V and J ends were trimmed by 8 bases and 0 bases, with 12 bases remaining between them. This CDR3 has 14 amino acids. Germline loops: CDR1 LNHNV, CDR2 YYDKDF (reference sequence). The CDR3 loop reads CATVTDRSTDTQYF. CDR3 nucleotides: TGTGCCACCGTAACCGACAGGAGCACAGATACGCAGTATTTT.

The gene calls are TRBV7-9 and TRBJ2-1, with no clear D. V lost 4 bases to trimming and J lost 8 bases, with 9 bases between them. Germline V gives CDR1 SEHNR, CDR2 FQNEAQ (reference sequence). The length of the CDR3 is 12 residues. CDR3 bases: TGTGCCAGCAGCTCTTTTGGTTATGAGCAGTTCTTC. Translation: CASSSFGYEQFF.

CDR3 sequence reads: CASSDPGARGSNYGYTF. The CDR3 DNA sequence: TGTGCCAGCAGTGATCCGGGGGCAAGGGGCTCTAACTATGGCTACACCTTC. J is TRBJ1-2 and V is TRBV25-1; D may be TRBD1 (6 bases). Trimming took off 3 bases at V and 0 bases at J, with 17 bases between the two ends. Looked up from germline, CDR1 is MGHDK and CDR2 is SYGVNS. The CDR3 is 17 amino acids.

This rearrangement joins TRBV28 to TRBJ1-2, with 7 bases identical to TRBD1. J gave up 4 bases and V 8 bases, and 10 bases lay outside the gene matches. Germline CDR1 and CDR2: MDHEN and SYDVKM. The CDR3 runs to 14 residues. The CDR3 loop is CASGFPDRAYGYTF. CDR3 bases: TGTGCCAGCGGATTCCCCGACAGGGCCTATGGCTACACCTTC.

The V gene is TRBV7-3, the J gene TRBJ2-1; 7 nucleotides match TRBD2. The CDR3 covers 15 residues. Unmatched junction bases numbered 15, after V lost 4 bases and J lost 12 bases. The germline gives CDR1 SGHTA, CDR2 FQGTGA. CDR3 region: CASSSRGPAGRSQFF. CDR3 nucleotides: TGTGCCAGCAGCTCAAGGGGACCAGCGGGACGTTCGCAGTTCTTC.

This clonotype came up once. V is TRBV29-1 and J is TRBJ2-6; D is perhaps TRBD1 (6 bases). V lost 6 bases and J 0 bases, leaving 12 bases between the germline ends. Germline V gene sequence: CDR1 SQVTM, CDR2 ANQGSEA. The CDR3 consists of 15 residues. CDR3 DNA: TGCAGCGTACCGGGACACAACTCTGGGGCCAACGTCCTGACTTTC. This codes for CSVPGHNSGANVLTF. The whole variable domain, filled in from reference TRBV29-1 and TRBJ2-6, reads SAVISQKPSRDICQRGTSLTIQCQVDSQVTMMFWYRQQPGQSLTLIATANQGSEATYESGFVIDKFPISRPNLTFSTLTVSNMSPEDSSIYLCSVPGHNSGANVLTFGAGSRLTVL.

The chain couples TRBV29-1 to TRBJ2-4; the D gene is possibly TRBD2 (6 bases). The end of the DNA is better explained by TRBJ2-7, so the J call may be wrong. Germline loops: CDR1 SQVTM, CDR2 ANQGSEA. The CDR3 is 14 amino acids. This CDR3 is CSVVGGGGLYEQYF. The CDR3 coding sequence is TGCAGCGTTGTGGGGGGAGGAGGCCTCTACGAGCAGTACTTC.

A few counts support this clonotype. The chain is built from TRBV12-3 or TRBV12-4 and TRBJ2-5, with D possibly matching TRBD1 (6 bases). The CDR3 consists of 15 residues. The V gene lost 7 bases and the J gene lost 5 bases, with 20 bases spanning the gap. CDR3 nucleotide sequence: TGTGCCAGCAAGCCTGCGACAGGACCCAGGGAGACCCAGTACTTC. It encodes CASKPATGPRETQYF.

The CDR3 bases are TGTGCTAGTGTTCCCGGGACTAACTCCTACGAGCAGTACTTC. It codes for CASVPGTNSYEQYF. This sequence joins TRBV12-5 and TRBJ2-5, with 7 bases aligning to TRBD2. Gene TRBJ2-7 matches the end of the DNA better, so the J call may be wrong. The germline gives CDR1 LGHNT, CDR2 FRNRAP. The CDR3 loop spans 14 amino acids.

This clonotype has only a few counts. The chain carries TRBV28 and TRBJ1-2, with D possibly being TRBD1 (5 bases). CDR1 is MDHEN and CDR2 is SYDVKM in the germline V gene. The V gene lost 8 bases and the J gene lost 8 bases, with 18 bases spanning the gap. CDR3 length: 13 residues. The DNA for the CDR3 is TGTGCCAGCCTCTCGGACGGAGGGGAGGGCTACACCTTC. Translation gives CASLSDGGEGYTF.

The chain couples TRBV3-1 to TRBJ1-2; TRBD1 matches 7 bases. V lost 0 bases and J lost 0; bases outside the gene matches: 7. Looked up from germline, CDR1 is LGHDT and CDR2 is YNNKEL (reference sequence). This CDR3 comprises 17 residues. The CDR3 reads CASSQDLTGSSNYGYTF. The DNA for the CDR3 is TGTGCCAGCAGCCAAGATCTGACAGGGAGCTCTAACTATGGCTACACCTTC.

This clonotype has ten or more counts. The CDR3 loop is CSARDSGTQETQYF. The CDR3 DNA sequence: TGCAGTGCTAGAGATAGCGGGACACAAGAGACCCAGTACTTC. This sequence joins TRBV20-1 and TRBJ2-5; 8 bases agree with TRBD2. The CDR3 runs 14 residues. After removal of 0 bases from V and 2 bases from J, the junction contained 2 bases not matched to a gene. The germline V gene encodes CDR1 DFQATT and CDR2 SNEGSKA (reference sequence).